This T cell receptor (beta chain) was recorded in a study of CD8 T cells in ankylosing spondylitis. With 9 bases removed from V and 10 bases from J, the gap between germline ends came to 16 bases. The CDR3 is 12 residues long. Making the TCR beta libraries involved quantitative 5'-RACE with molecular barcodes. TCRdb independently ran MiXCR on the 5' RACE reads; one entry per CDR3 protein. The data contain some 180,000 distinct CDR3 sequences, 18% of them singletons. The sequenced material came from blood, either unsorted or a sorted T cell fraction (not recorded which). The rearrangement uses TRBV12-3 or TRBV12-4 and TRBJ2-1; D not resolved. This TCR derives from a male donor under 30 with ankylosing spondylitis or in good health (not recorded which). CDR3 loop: CASRSDTGEQFF. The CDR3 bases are TGTGCCAGTAGATCGGATACTGGGGAGCAGTTCTTC.